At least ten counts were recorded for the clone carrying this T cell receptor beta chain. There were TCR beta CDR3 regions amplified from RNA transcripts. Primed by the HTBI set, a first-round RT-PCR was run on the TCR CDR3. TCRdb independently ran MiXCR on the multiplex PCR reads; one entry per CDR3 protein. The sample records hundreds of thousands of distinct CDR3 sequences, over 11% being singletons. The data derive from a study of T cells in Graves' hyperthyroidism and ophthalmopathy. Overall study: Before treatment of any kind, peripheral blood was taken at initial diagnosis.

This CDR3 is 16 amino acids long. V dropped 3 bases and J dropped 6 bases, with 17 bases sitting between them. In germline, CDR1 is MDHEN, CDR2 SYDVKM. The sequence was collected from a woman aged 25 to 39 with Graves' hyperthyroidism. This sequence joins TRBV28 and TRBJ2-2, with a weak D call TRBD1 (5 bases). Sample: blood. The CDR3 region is CASSLRMAGSAGELFF. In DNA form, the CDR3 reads TGTGCCAGCAGTTTGAGGATGGCAGGGTCCGCCGGGGAGCTGTTTTTT.